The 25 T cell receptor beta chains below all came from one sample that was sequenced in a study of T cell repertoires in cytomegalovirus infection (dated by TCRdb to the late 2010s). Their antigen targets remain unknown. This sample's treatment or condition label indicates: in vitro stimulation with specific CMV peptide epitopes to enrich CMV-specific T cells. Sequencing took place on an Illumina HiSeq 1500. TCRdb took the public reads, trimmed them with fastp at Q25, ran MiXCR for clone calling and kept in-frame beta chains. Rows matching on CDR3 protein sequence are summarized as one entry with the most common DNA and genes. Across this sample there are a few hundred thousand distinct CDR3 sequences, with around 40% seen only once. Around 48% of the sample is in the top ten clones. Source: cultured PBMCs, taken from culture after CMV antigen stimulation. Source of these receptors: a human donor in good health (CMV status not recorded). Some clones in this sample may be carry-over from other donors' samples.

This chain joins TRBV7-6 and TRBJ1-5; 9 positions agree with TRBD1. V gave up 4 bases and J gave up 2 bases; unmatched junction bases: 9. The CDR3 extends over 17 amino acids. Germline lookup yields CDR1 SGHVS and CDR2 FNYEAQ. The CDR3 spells CASSWDRVPEGNQPQHF. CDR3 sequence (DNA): TGTGCCAGCAGCTGGGACAGGGTCCCCGAGGGCAATCAGCCCCAGCATTTT.

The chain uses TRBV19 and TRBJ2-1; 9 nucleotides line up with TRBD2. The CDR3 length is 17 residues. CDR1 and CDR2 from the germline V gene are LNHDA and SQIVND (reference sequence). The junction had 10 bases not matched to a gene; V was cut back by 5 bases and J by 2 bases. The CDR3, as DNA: TGTGCCAGTAGTCTACATCCCGGGACTAGCACCTACAATGAGCAGTTCTTC. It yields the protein CASSLHPGTSTYNEQFF.

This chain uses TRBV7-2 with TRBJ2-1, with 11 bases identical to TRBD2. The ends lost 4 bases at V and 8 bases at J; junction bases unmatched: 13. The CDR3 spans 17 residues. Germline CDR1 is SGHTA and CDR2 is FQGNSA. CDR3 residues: CASSWASGGQLGDEQFF. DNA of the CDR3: TGTGCCAGCAGCTGGGCTAGCGGGGGGCAACTCGGGGATGAGCAGTTCTTC.

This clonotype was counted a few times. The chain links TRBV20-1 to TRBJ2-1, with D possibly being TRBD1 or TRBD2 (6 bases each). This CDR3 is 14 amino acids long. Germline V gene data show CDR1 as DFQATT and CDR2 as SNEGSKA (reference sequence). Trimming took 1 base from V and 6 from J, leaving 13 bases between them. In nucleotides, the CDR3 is TGCAGTGCTAGAGCCGGCGGGACACCCAATGAGCAGTTCTTC. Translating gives CSARAGGTPNEQFF.

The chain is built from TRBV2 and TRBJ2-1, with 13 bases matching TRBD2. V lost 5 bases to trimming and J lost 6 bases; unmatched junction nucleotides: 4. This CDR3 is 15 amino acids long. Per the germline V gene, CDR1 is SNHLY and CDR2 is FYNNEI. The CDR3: CASSRTSGGTNEQFF. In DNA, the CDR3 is TGTGCCAGCAGTCGGACTAGCGGGGGAACCAATGAGCAGTTCTTC.

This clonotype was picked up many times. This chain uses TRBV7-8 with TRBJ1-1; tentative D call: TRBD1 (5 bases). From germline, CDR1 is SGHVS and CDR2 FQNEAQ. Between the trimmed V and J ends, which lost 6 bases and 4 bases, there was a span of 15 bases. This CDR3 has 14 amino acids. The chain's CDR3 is CASRGVLWSTEAFF. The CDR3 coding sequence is TGTGCCAGCAGGGGGGTATTATGGAGCACTGAAGCTTTCTTT. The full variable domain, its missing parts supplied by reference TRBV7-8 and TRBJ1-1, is GAGVSQSPRYKVAKRGQDVALRCDPISGHVSLFWYQQALGQGPEFLTYFQNEAQLDKSGLPSDRFFAERPEGSVSTLKIQRTQQEDSAVYLCASRGVLWSTEAFFGQGTRLTVV.

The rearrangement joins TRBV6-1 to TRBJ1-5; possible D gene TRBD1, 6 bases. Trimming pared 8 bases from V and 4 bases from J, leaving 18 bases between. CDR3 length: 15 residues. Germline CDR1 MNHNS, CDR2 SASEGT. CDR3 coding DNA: TGTGCCAGCCTACATATACAGGGACCGAATCAGCCCCAGCATTTT. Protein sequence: CASLHIQGPNQPQHF.

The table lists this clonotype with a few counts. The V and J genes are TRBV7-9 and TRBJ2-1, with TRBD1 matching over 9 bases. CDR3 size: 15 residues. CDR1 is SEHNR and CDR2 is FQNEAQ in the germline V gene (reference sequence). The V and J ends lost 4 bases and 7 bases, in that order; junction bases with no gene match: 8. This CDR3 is CASSYRDRAINEQFF. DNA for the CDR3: TGTGCCAGCAGCTACCGGGACAGGGCGATAAATGAGCAGTTCTTC.

In nucleotides, the CDR3 is TGTGCCAGCACCCGGACAGGGGTCCTGTTCTTC. This sequence encodes CASTRTGVLFF. The rearrangement uses TRBV6-2 or TRBV6-3 and TRBJ2-1; 9 nucleotides align to TRBD1. Germline V gene lookup returns CDR1 MNHEY and CDR2 SVGEGT. V shed 7 bases and J 15 bases; nucleotides not matched to a gene: 7. The CDR3 has 11 amino acids.

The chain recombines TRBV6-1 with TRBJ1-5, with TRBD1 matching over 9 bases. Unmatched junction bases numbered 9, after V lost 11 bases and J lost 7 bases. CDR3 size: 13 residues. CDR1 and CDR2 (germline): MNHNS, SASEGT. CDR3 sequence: CAASGTGRQPQHF. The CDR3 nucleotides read TGTGCCGCCTCCGGGACAGGGAGGCAGCCCCAGCATTTT.

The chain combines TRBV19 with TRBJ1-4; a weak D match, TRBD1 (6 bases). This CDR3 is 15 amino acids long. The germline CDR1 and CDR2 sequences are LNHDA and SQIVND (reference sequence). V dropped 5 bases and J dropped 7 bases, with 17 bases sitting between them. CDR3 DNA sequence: TGTGCCAGTAGTCCCGATGGTGGGGGCGGTGAAAAACTGTTTTTT. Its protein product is CASSPDGGGGEKLFF.

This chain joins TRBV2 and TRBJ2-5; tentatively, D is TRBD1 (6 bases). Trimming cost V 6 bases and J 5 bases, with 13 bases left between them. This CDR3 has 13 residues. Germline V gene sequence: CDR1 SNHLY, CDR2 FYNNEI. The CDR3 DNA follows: TGTGCCAGCAGCCAACAGGGAGCCGAGACCCAGTACTTC. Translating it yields CASSQQGAETQYF.

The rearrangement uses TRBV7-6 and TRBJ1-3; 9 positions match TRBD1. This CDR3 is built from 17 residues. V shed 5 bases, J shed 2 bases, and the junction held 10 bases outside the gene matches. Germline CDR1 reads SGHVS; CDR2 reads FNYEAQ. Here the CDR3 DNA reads TGTGCCAGCAGCAGTCGGGACAGGGCCCCCGCTGGAAACACCATATATTTT. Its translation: CASSSRDRAPAGNTIYF.

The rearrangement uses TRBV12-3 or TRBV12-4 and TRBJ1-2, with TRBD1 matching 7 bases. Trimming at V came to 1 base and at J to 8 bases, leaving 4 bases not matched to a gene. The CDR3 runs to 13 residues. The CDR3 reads CASSLVDRVGYTF. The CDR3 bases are TGTGCCAGCAGTTTAGTCGACAGGGTCGGCTACACCTTC.

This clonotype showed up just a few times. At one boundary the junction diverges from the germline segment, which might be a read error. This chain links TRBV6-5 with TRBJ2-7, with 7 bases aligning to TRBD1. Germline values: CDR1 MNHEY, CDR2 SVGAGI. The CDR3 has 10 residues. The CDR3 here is CASIMTGLDF. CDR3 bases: TGTGCCAGCATTATGACAGGGTTGGACTTC.

The CDR3 is CASSYIRPGELFF. CDR3 DNA: TGTGCCAGCAGTTACATAAGGCCCGGGGAGCTGTTTTTT. The V gene is TRBV6-2 or TRBV6-3, the J gene TRBJ2-2; D is uncertain. V was shortened by 2 bases and J by 6 bases, with 7 bases between the two germline ends. Germline V gene sequence: CDR1 MNHEY, CDR2 SVGEGT. The CDR3 has 13 residues.

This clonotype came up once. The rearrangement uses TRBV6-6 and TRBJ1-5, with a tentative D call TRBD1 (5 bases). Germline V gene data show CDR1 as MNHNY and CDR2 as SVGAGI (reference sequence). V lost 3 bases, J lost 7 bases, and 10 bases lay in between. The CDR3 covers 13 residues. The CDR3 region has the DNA TGTGCCAGCAGTTATCCCCGGGGCCAGCCCCAGCATTTT. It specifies CASSYPRGQPQHF.

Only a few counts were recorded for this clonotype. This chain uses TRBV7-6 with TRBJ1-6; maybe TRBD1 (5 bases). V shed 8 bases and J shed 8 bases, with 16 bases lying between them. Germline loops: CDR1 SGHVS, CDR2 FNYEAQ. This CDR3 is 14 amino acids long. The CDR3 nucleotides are TGTGCCAGCTCAGCGCAGGGAGTACATTCACCCCTCCACTTT. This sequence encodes CASSAQGVHSPLHF.

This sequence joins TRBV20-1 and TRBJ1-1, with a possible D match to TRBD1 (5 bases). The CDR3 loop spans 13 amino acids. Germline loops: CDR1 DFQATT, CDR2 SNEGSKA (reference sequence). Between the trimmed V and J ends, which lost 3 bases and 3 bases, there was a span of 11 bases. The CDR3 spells CSASDGGYTEAFF. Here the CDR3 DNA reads TGCAGTGCTAGTGACGGGGGATACACTGAAGCTTTCTTT.

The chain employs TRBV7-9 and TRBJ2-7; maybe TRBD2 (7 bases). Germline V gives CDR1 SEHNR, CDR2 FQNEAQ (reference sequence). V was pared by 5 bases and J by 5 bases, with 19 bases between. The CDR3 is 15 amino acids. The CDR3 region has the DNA TGTGCCAGCAGCCTTAGATGGGGGGCGGGGGACGAGCAGTACTTC. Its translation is CASSLRWGAGDEQYF.

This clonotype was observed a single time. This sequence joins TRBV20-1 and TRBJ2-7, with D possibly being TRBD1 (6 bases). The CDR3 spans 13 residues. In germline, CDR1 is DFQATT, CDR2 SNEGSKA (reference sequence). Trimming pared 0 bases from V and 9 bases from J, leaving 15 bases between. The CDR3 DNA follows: TGCAGTGCTAGAGATTTCAGGGGCGTCGGGCAGTACTTC. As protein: CSARDFRGVGQYF.

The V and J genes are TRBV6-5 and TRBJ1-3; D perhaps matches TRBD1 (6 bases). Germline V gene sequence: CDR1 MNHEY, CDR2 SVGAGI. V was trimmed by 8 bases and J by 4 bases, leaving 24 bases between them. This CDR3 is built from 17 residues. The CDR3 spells CASLPAAGVFSGNTIYF. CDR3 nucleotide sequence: TGTGCCAGCCTTCCCGCCGCAGGGGTTTTCTCCGGAAACACCATATATTTT.

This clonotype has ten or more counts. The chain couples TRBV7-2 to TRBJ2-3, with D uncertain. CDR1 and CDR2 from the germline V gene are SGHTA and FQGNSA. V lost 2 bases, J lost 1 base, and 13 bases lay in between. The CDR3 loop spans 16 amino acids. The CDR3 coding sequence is TGTGCCAGCAGCTTAATTGAGCAATGGGGCACAGATACGCAGTATTTT. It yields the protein CASSLIEQWGTDTQYF. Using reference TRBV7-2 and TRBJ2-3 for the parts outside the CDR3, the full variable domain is GAGVSQSPSNKVTEKGKDVELRCDPISGHTALYWYRQSLGQGLEFLIYFQGNSAPDKSGLPSDRFSAERTGGSVSTLTIQRTQQEDSAVYLCASSLIEQWGTDTQYFGPGTRLTVL.

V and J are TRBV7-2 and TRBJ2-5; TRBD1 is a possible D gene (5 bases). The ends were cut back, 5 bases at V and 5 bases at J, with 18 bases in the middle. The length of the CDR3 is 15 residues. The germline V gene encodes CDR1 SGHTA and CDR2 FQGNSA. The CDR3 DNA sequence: TGTGCCAGCAGCACCACAGGTTGGGGCACGGAGACCCAGTACTTC. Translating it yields CASSTTGWGTETQYF. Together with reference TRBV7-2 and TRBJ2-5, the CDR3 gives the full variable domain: GAGVSQSPSNKVTEKGKDVELRCDPISGHTALYWYRQSLGQGLEFLIYFQGNSAPDKSGLPSDRFSAERTGGSVSTLTIQRTQQEDSAVYLCASSTTGWGTETQYFGPGTRLLVL.

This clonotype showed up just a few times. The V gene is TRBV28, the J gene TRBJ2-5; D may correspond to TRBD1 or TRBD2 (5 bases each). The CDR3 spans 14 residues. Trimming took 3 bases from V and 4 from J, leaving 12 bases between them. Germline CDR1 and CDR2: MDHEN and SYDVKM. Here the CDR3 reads CASSLTRDGETQYF. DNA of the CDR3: TGTGCCAGCAGTTTGACCCGGGACGGAGAGACCCAGTACTTC.